This TCR beta chain was recorded in a study of T-cell reconstitution after alpha-beta-depleted transplantation in children. A TCRbeta library incorporating unique molecular identifiers was prepared. TCRdb reprocessed the PCR reads via MiXCR and lists one record per CDR3 protein. The sample carries about 490,000 distinct CDR3 sequences, about 10% recorded once. Germline lookup yields CDR1 KGHSH and CDR2 LQKENI. Between the trimmed V and J ends, which lost 4 bases and 0 bases, there was a span of 10 bases. The CDR3 covers 14 residues. This TCR was recovered from a child aged 2 to 10 with inherited bone marrow failure, due to receive a stem cell transplant. Source: PBMCs, taken before TCRalphabeta/CD19-depleted stem cell transplant. The chain uses TRBV18 and TRBJ2-7, with D unresolved. The CDR3 spells CASSRRESSYEQYF. CDR3 DNA sequence: TGTGCCAGCTCACGAAGGGAAAGCTCCTACGAGCAGTACTTC.